Listed below are T cell receptor beta chains from one sample, sequenced in a study of T-cell memory formation after mild COVID-19. TCRdb processed the 5' RACE reads anew with MiXCR; each CDR3 protein has one entry. The sample includes 400,000 to 450,000 distinct CDR3 sequences, roughly 17% seen only once; the top ten take about a fifth. The sample comprised PBMCs or a T cell subset sorted from them (not recorded which). The origin of the receptors is a man aged 18-30 years who had mild COVID-19 (a few samples of this study predate the infection). Cell type and time point are not known. CDR3s include the opening cysteine and the closing phenylalanine or tryptophan. Fields, in order: D gene, clone size, J gene, V gene, CDR3 DNA, CDR3 protein. A D gene is named only where the DNA matches it firmly. The size entry is marked missing in some rows and otherwise reads once, few, many or a size class.

D: TRBD1; size: -; J: TRBJ1-5; V: TRBV10-2; DNA: TGCGCCAGCAGTGACAGGGGGCTTAGCAATCAGCCCCAGCATTTT; CDR3: CASSDRGLSNQPQHF
D: -; size: -; J: TRBJ2-3; V: TRBV6-2/TRBV6-3; DNA: TGTGCCAGCAAGAGGAGGGTCGGCACAGATACGCAGTATTTT; CDR3: CASKRRVGTDTQYF
D: -; size: once; J: TRBJ1-2; V: TRBV6-6; DNA: TGTGCCAGCAGTCTCAGTGGGGCAATTGGCTACACCTTC; CDR3: CASSLSGAIGYTF
D: -; size: -; J: TRBJ1-4; V: TRBV21-1; DNA: TGTGCCAGCAGCAAAGAAGGGGACAGGGCGGATGAAAAACTGTTTTTT; CDR3: CASSKEGDRADEKLFF
D: -; size: few; J: TRBJ1-4; V: TRBV5-1; DNA: TGCGCCAGCAGCCAAGATGCAACTAATGAAAAACTGTTTTTT; CDR3: CASSQDATNEKLFF
D: -; size: few; J: TRBJ1-5; V: TRBV27; DNA: TGTGCCAGCAGTCCCCACTCCGGAATGAGCAATCAGCCCCAGCATTTT; CDR3: CASSPHSGMSNQPQHF
D: -; size: many; J: TRBJ1-2; V: TRBV5-1; DNA: TGCGCCAGCAGCTTGGGGACCCCCGAGGGGGGCTACACCTTC; CDR3: CASSLGTPEGGYTF
D: TRBD1; size: few; J: TRBJ1-6; V: TRBV5-1; DNA: TGCGCCAGCAGCTTGGTTACAGGGGGATCCGGCTCCTATAATTCACCCCTCCACTTT; CDR3: CASSLVTGGSGSYNSPLHF
D: TRBD2; size: -; J: TRBJ2-3; V: TRBV12-3/TRBV12-4; DNA: TGTGCCAGCAGGAGTGGACGGGGGGTTGAAGATACGCAGTATTTT; CDR3: CASRSGRGVEDTQYF
D: TRBD1; size: -; J: TRBJ1-1; V: TRBV28; DNA: TGTGCCAGCAGCGACAGGGTCCTCGACACTGAAGCTTTCTTT; CDR3: CASSDRVLDTEAFF
D: -; size: -; J: TRBJ1-5; V: TRBV15; DNA: TGTGCCACCAGCCTGGGAGGGGGCAATCAGCCCCAGCATTTT; CDR3: CATSLGGGNQPQHF
D: TRBD2; size: few; J: TRBJ2-7; V: TRBV7-2; DNA: TGTGCCAGCAGCCTCTTTAGCGGGGGCTCCTCATTCTACCGCTTC; CDR3: CASSLFSGGSSFYRF
D: TRBD2; size: few; J: TRBJ2-3; V: TRBV5-4; DNA: TGTGCCAGCAGCCCGGCTAGCGGGAGCACAGATACGCAGTATTTT; CDR3: CASSPASGSTDTQYF
D: -; size: -; J: TRBJ2-3; V: TRBV9; DNA: TGTGCCAGCAGCGCCCGGGGGCGCGACGGAGATACGCAGTATTTT; CDR3: CASSARGRDGDTQYF
D: TRBD2; size: -; J: TRBJ2-5; V: TRBV11-2; DNA: TGTGCCAGCAGTAAGACATCTAGCGGGGTCCGATGGACCCAGTACTTC; CDR3: CASSKTSSGVRWTQYF
D: TRBD1; size: few; J: TRBJ1-1; V: TRBV5-1; DNA: TGCGCCAGCAGCCCCGGGACAGGGGGCATCAAGGACACTGAAGCTTTCTTT; CDR3: CASSPGTGGIKDTEAFF
D: TRBD2; size: -; J: TRBJ2-3; V: TRBV11-2; DNA: TGTGCCAGCACCCGGATGGCCCGGGGGGGGGTAGATACGCAGTATTTT; CDR3: CASTRMARGGVDTQYF
D: -; size: once; J: TRBJ2-7; V: TRBV6-4; DNA: TGTGCCAGCAGCCCGCAGGACGGTCTCTCCTACGAGCAGTACTTC; CDR3: CASSPQDGLSYEQYF
D: TRBD1; size: -; J: TRBJ2-7; V: TRBV12-3/TRBV12-4; DNA: TGTGCCAGCAGTTTAGATGGACAGGGTTACGAGCAGTACTTC; CDR3: CASSLDGQGYEQYF
D: TRBD1; size: -; J: TRBJ1-1; V: TRBV5-6; DNA: TGTGCCAGCAGCTTCGCGGGACAGGGGGATACTGAAGCTTTCTTT; CDR3: CASSFAGQGDTEAFF
D: -; size: many; J: TRBJ1-5; V: TRBV11-2; DNA: TGTGCCAGCAGCTTAGAGGGCCATCAGCCCCAGCATTTT; CDR3: CASSLEGHQPQHF
D: -; size: -; J: TRBJ2-3; V: TRBV7-3; DNA: TGTGCCAGCAGCTTATCGTACGGGGTGACAGATACGCAGTATTTT; CDR3: CASSLSYGVTDTQYF
D: TRBD1; size: few; J: TRBJ2-3; V: TRBV24-1; DNA: TGTGCCACCAGTGAATCCGGGACAGGGCGCACAGATACGCAGTATTTT; CDR3: CATSESGTGRTDTQYF
D: TRBD2; size: few; J: TRBJ2-1; V: TRBV2; DNA: TGTGCCAGCAGTGGACTAGCGGCTGAGCAGTTCTTC; CDR3: CASSGLAAEQFF
D: -; size: -; J: TRBJ2-5; V: TRBV7-2; DNA: TGTGCCAGCAGCTTCCGACGGTCCCACGGGGAGACCCAGTACTTC; CDR3: CASSFRRSHGETQYF
D: -; size: -; J: TRBJ1-5; V: TRBV28; DNA: TGTGCCAGCAGTATAGGGGGGTCACCCCAGCATTTT; CDR3: CASSIGGSPQHF
D: -; size: few; J: TRBJ2-1; V: TRBV20-1; DNA: TGCAGTGCAACTAGCCTGGGGACTTCATCCTACAATGAGCAGTTCTTC; CDR3: CSATSLGTSSYNEQFF
D: TRBD2; size: few; J: TRBJ2-7; V: TRBV4-2; DNA: TGTGCCAGCAGCCAAGAAAACAGCGGGGCTACCTACGAGCAGTACTTC; CDR3: CASSQENSGATYEQYF